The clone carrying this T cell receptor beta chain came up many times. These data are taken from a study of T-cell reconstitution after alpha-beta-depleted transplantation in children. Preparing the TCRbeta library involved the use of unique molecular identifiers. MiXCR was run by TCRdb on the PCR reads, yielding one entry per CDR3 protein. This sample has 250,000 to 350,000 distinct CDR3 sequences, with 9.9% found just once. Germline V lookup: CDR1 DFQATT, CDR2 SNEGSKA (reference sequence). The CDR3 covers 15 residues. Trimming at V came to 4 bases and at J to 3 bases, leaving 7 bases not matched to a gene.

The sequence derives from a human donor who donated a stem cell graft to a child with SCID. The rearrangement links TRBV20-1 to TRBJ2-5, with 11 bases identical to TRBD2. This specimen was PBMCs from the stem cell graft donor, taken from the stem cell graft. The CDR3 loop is CSANLAGGLEETQYF. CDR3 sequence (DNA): TGCAGTGCTAACCTAGCGGGGGGATTAGAAGAGACCCAGTACTTC.